The 5 T cell receptor beta chains listed next were all sequenced from one sample in a study of T cell changes during pregnancy in multiple sclerosis. Sequencing used immunoSEQ multiplex PCR; TCRdb keeps in-frame clones, though not all of them. The table includes about 47,000 clones, more than 85% detected once. The sample consisted of peripheral blood, taken in the third trimester of pregnancy. The receptors originated from a female donor with multiple sclerosis, enrolled in a pregnancy study.

This clone was seen more than once but under ten times. J is TRBJ2-1 and V is TRBV6-4; 8 positions agree with TRBD1. The CDR3 spans 15 residues. Trimming removed 6 bases from V and 9 bases from J; junction bases left unmatched: 13. The germline V gene encodes CDR1 MRHNA and CDR2 SNTAGT. The CDR3 nucleotides are TGTGCCAGCAGCGTCTCAATGGCAGGGGGCGGTGAGCAGTTCTTC. This sequence encodes CASSVSMAGGGEQFF.

The chain is built from TRBV19 and TRBJ2-3; the D gene is possibly TRBD2 (6 bases). With 2 bases removed from V and 1 base from J, the gap between germline ends came to 19 bases. CDR1 and CDR2 from the germline V gene are LNHDA and SQIVND (reference sequence). This CDR3 contains 18 residues. The CDR3 DNA follows: TGTGCCAGTAGTATAAGGCTACTAGCATCGATCGGCACAGATACGCAGTATTTT. It yields the protein CASSIRLLASIGTDTQYF.

DNA of the CDR3: TGTGCCAGCAGCTTGAGATGGGAGTCTGGGGCCAACGTCCTGACTTTC. This translates into CASSLRWESGANVLTF. This rearrangement joins TRBV7-9 to TRBJ2-6; D might be TRBD2 (5 bases). V was cut by 3 bases and J by 1 base, with 10 bases left in between. The CDR3 runs 16 residues. Germline loops: CDR1 SEHNR, CDR2 FQNEAQ (reference sequence).

The J gene is TRBJ2-1, the V gene TRBV29-1, with 8 bases that match TRBD2. V lost 7 bases, J lost 7 bases, and 12 bases stayed unmatched. This CDR3 is 14 amino acids long. Germline V gives CDR1 SQVTM, CDR2 ANQGSEA. CDR3 amino acids: CSAGNSGTSNEQFF. The CDR3 DNA follows: TGCAGCGCCGGAAACTCCGGGACTAGTAATGAGCAGTTCTTC.

The chain joins TRBV27 to TRBJ2-7; TRBD1 matches at 8 bases. The junction had 3 bases not matched to a gene; V was cut back by 0 bases and J by 2 bases. In germline, CDR1 is MNHEY, CDR2 SMNVEV (reference sequence). The CDR3 loop spans 15 amino acids. As DNA, the CDR3 is TGTGCCAGCAGTTTATCGTCGGGACAGGCCTACGAGCAGTACTTC. The encoded protein is CASSLSSGQAYEQYF.